Shown below are 22 T cell receptor beta chains from a single sample sequenced in a study of cytomegalovirus exposure and HLA in healthy donors. PCR primers comprised 60 Vbeta and 13 Jbeta primers. Measured with immunoSEQ multiplex PCR; TCRdb has only the in-frame clones, and not every one. The table lists about 140,000 clones, about 80% of them singletons. Source material: PBMCs. The source of these receptors is a young man in good health and CMV-seropositive.

The chain links TRBV27 to TRBJ2-4; 11 nucleotides agree with TRBD1. This CDR3 spans 14 amino acids. CDR1 is MNHEY, CDR2 SMNVEV, per germline (reference sequence). The junction had 8 bases not matched to a gene; V was cut back by 4 bases and J by 12 bases. CDR3 bases: TGTGCCAGCAGTTGGGCGGGGACAGGGGGAGGTCAGTACTTC. This codes for CASSWAGTGGGQYF.

The chain employs TRBV18 and TRBJ2-1; 13 bases are shared with TRBD2. J lost 7 bases, V lost 4 bases, and 4 bases had no gene match. The CDR3 contains 15 residues. CDR1 and CDR2 from the germline V gene are KGHSH and LQKENI. The CDR3 DNA is TGTGCCAGCTCACTGGGGACTAGCGGGGCTAATGAGCAGTTCTTC. Translating it yields CASSLGTSGANEQFF.

The chain carries TRBV7-9 and TRBJ1-1; TRBD1 aligns across 10 bases. The CDR3 length is 16 residues. Trimming cost V 6 bases and J 5 bases; bases outside gene matches: 12. Germline V CDR1 and CDR2: SEHNR, FQNEAQ (reference sequence). CDR3 region: CASSSNLGTGVTEAFF. In DNA, the CDR3 is TGTGCCAGCAGTTCGAATCTGGGGACAGGGGTGACTGAAGCTTTCTTT. The full variable domain, rest sourced from reference TRBV7-9 and TRBJ1-1, is DTGVSQNPRHKITKRGQNVTFRCDPISEHNRLYWYRQTLGQGPEFLTYFQNEAQLEKSRLLSDRFSAERPKGSFSTLEIQRTEQGDSAMYLCASSSNLGTGVTEAFFGQGTRLTVV.

The J gene is TRBJ2-7, the V gene TRBV7-9; D may be TRBD1 (7 bases). The ends were cut back, 5 bases at V and 8 bases at J, with 16 bases in the middle. This CDR3 has 13 amino acids. CDR1 is SEHNR, CDR2 FQNEAQ, per germline (reference sequence). The CDR3 region has the DNA TGTGCCAGCAGCCCAGGGGGGCAGTCGAAGCAGTACTTC. This translates into CASSPGGQSKQYF.

The rearrangement links TRBV27 to TRBJ2-7, with 9 bases aligning to TRBD2. Per germline, CDR1 MNHEY and CDR2 SMNVEV (reference sequence). The CDR3 has 16 residues. Unmatched junction bases numbered 14, after V lost 5 bases and J lost 6 bases. CDR3 in amino acids: CASSKISGGAFREQYF. The CDR3 bases are TGTGCCAGCAGTAAGATTAGCGGGGGTGCGTTTCGCGAGCAGTACTTC.

There are a few counts of this clone. V and J are TRBV6-6 and TRBJ1-4; a weak D match, TRBD1 (5 bases). This CDR3 spans 13 amino acids. V was shortened by 6 bases and J by 7 bases, with 12 bases between the two germline ends. Germline CDR1 is MNHNY and CDR2 is SVGAGI (reference sequence). The CDR3 region is CASSLGLSEKLFF. CDR3 in DNA: TGTGCCAGCAGCCTGGGACTTAGTGAAAAACTGTTTTTT.

The CDR3: CASSAGTGGYYGYTF. The CDR3 bases are TGTGCCAGCAGCGCAGGGACAGGGGGCTACTATGGCTACACCTTC. The gene calls are TRBV6-1 and TRBJ1-2; 12 bases agree with TRBD1. The ends lost 6 bases at V and 3 bases at J; junction bases unmatched: 5. The CDR3 length is 15 residues. CDR1 MNHNS and CDR2 SASEGT come from the germline V gene.

This clone has just one count. The CDR3 region is CASSDQGSSYNEQFF. The DNA for the CDR3 is TGTGCCAGCAGTGATCAGGGGAGCTCCTACAATGAGCAGTTCTTC. The chain couples TRBV2 to TRBJ2-1; possible D gene TRBD1, 6 bases. Germline lookup yields CDR1 SNHLY and CDR2 FYNNEI. The CDR3 has 15 residues. Deletions cut 3 bases from V and 0 bases from J, with 9 bases between.

V usage is TRBV18 and J usage is TRBJ2-5; 9 positions match TRBD2. This CDR3 is built from 16 residues. Germline CDR1 KGHSH, CDR2 LQKENI. The ends lost 3 bases at V and 4 bases at J; junction bases unmatched: 9. CDR3 protein: CASSPSLAGIRETQYF. DNA of the CDR3: TGTGCCAGCTCACCTTCGCTAGCGGGAATTCGAGAGACCCAGTACTTC.

The J gene is TRBJ2-1, the V gene TRBV19; 11 nucleotides agree with TRBD2. Losses at the gene ends were 2 bases for V and 7 bases for J; bases not matched to a gene: 7. This CDR3 contains 16 residues. Per germline, CDR1 LNHDA and CDR2 SQIVND (reference sequence). The CDR3 nucleotides are TGTGCCAGTAGTATACCCTCTAGCGGGAGGCGGAATGAGCAGTTCTTC. This gives the protein CASSIPSSGRRNEQFF.

The chain joins TRBV11-2 to TRBJ2-2; weak D call: TRBD1 (6 bases). The CDR3 is made up of 16 amino acids. Germline V gene sequence: CDR1 SGHAT, CDR2 FQNNGV. Trimming removed 3 bases from V and 7 bases from J, with 18 bases in between. The CDR3 DNA reads as TGTGCCAGCAGCTTTTCCCCAGGGGTGAGGGACGGGGAGCTGTTTTTT. Amino acid sequence: CASSFSPGVRDGELFF.

Only a few counts were recorded for this clone. The V gene is TRBV6-6, the J gene TRBJ2-7, with D possibly matching TRBD2 (5 bases). The CDR3 is 15 amino acids. Germline V lookup: CDR1 MNHNY, CDR2 SVGAGI (reference sequence). V dropped 2 bases and J dropped 6 bases, with 17 bases sitting between them. The CDR3 is CASSYTSLRGSEQYF. The CDR3 coding sequence is TGTGCCAGCAGTTACACTAGTCTCAGAGGGAGCGAGCAGTACTTC.

This chain links TRBV10-3 with TRBJ2-1; TRBD1 matches 8 bases. V was clipped by 3 bases and J by 9 bases; unmatched bases: 7. Per the germline V gene, CDR1 is ENHRY and CDR2 is SYGVKD. The CDR3 runs to 14 residues. CDR3 nucleotide sequence: TGTGCCATCAGTGACAGGGGGCAAGTTGGTGAGCAGTTCTTC. It translates to CAISDRGQVGEQFF.

The sample holds one count of this clone. J is TRBJ2-3 and V is TRBV10-1; TRBD2 matches 9 bases. The CDR3 runs 15 residues. Germline V CDR1 and CDR2: WNHNN, SYGVQD (reference sequence). The V segment lost 0 bases and the J segment 6 bases; nucleotides outside the gene matches: 4. CDR3 coding DNA: TGCGCCAGCAGTGAGTCTCGGCTAGCGGGGGATACGCAGTATTTT. Translation gives CASSESRLAGDTQYF.

The chain couples TRBV28 to TRBJ2-7; TRBD1 matches at 8 bases. CDR3 length: 14 amino acids. From germline, CDR1 is MDHEN and CDR2 SYDVKM. V shed 4 bases, J shed 12 bases, and the junction held 14 bases outside the gene matches. The CDR3 bases are TGTGCCAGCAGTTCCCCCCGCAGGGGGCGCTCGCCGTACTTC. This gives the protein CASSSPRRGRSPYF.

The V and J genes are TRBV27 and TRBJ1-4; D unresolved. The germline V and J ends were trimmed by 6 bases and 5 bases, with 16 bases remaining between them. The CDR3 is 15 residues long. Germline assignment: CDR1 MNHEY and CDR2 SMNVEV (reference sequence). CDR3 DNA sequence: TGTGCCAGCAGCCCCTCCGGGTGGGAGAATGAAAAACTGTTTTTT. This translates into CASSPSGWENEKLFF.

The chain is built from TRBV11-2 and TRBJ2-5; 7 nucleotides line up with TRBD1. The CDR3 sequence is 15 residues long. Trimming at V came to 6 bases and at J to 4 bases, leaving 11 bases not matched to a gene. Germline CDR1 and CDR2: SGHAT and FQNNGV. The CDR3 coding sequence is TGTGCCAGCAGTTCGCCCAGGACAGGTGCAGAGACCCAGTACTTC. The encoded protein is CASSSPRTGAETQYF. Complete variable domain (other parts from reference TRBV11-2 and TRBJ2-5): EAGVAQSPRYKIIEKRQSVAFWCNPISGHATLYWYQQILGQGPKLLIQFQNNGVVDDSQLPKDRFSAERLKGVDSTLKIQPAKLEDSAVYLCASSSPRTGAETQYFGPGTRLLVL.

DNA of the CDR3: TGTGCCAGCAGTGGAGGGACTAGTTGGGAGACCCAGTACTTC. It is translated as CASSGGTSWETQYF. The chain uses TRBV25-1 and TRBJ2-5; 8 positions match TRBD2. With 4 bases clipped from V and 5 bases from J, the junction kept 6 bases outside the gene matches. Germline lookup yields CDR1 MGHDK and CDR2 SYGVNS. The CDR3 runs 14 residues.

This sequence joins TRBV4-1 and TRBJ2-2, with 8 positions matching TRBD2. J gave up 5 bases and V 3 bases, and 5 bases lay outside the gene matches. The CDR3 has 15 residues. Germline V gene lookup returns CDR1 MGHRA and CDR2 YSYEKL. The CDR3 nucleotides read TGCGCCAGCAGCCAGGGACTAGGTTTAACCGGGGAGCTGTTTTTT. This gives the protein CASSQGLGLTGELFF.

J is TRBJ1-3 and V is TRBV7-2; 8 bases line up with TRBD1. V was pared by 2 bases and J by 4 bases, with 7 bases of the junction left unmatched. The length of the CDR3 is 16 residues. Germline lookup yields CDR1 SGHTA and CDR2 FQGNSA. CDR3 sequence: CASSLHRQGAGNTIYF. The CDR3 region has the DNA TGTGCCAGCAGCTTACACAGGCAGGGGGCCGGAAACACCATATATTTT. Full variable domain (rest looked up from reference TRBV7-2 and TRBJ1-3): GAGVSQSPSNKVTEKGKDVELRCDPISGHTALYWYRQSLGQGLEFLIYFQGNSAPDKSGLPSDRFSAERTGGSVSTLTIQRTQQEDSAVYLCASSLHRQGAGNTIYFGEGSWLTVV.

The V gene is TRBV15, the J gene TRBJ2-2; perhaps TRBD2 as D (6 bases). This CDR3 is built from 14 residues. V lost 8 bases and J lost 5, with 15 bases in between. The germline CDR1 and CDR2 sequences are LNHNV and YYDKDF (reference sequence). CDR3 amino acids: CATGVLAITGELFF. The CDR3 region has the DNA TGTGCCACCGGTGTGCTAGCGATAACCGGGGAGCTGTTTTTT. The full variable domain, rest sourced from reference TRBV15 and TRBJ2-2, is DAMVIQNPRYQVTQFGKPVTLSCSQTLNHNVMYWYQQKSSQAPKLLFHYYDKDFNNEADTPDNFQSRRPNTSFCFLDIRSPGLGDTAMYLCATGVLAITGELFFGEGSRLTVL.

The sample holds one count of this clone. The V and J genes are TRBV6-1 and TRBJ2-3; 8 bases are a match to TRBD2. V shed 7 bases, J shed 0 bases, and the junction held 3 bases outside the gene matches. Germline CDR1 reads MNHNS; CDR2 reads SASEGT. CDR3 length: 14 residues. In DNA, the CDR3 is TGTGCCAGCAAAGCGGGGGCCAGCACAGATACGCAGTATTTT. It yields the protein CASKAGASTDTQYF.